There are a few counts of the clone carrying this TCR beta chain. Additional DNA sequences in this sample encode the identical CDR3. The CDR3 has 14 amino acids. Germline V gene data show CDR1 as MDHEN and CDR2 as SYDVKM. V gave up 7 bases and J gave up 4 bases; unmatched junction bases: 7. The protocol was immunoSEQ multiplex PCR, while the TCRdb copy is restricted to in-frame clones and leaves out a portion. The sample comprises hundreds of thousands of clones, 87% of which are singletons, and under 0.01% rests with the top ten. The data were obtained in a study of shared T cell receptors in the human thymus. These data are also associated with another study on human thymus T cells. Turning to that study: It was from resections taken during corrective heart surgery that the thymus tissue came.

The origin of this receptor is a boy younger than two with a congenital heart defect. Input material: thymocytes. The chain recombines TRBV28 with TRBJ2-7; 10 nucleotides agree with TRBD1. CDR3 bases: TGTGCCAGCAAGGGGACAGGGGCGTTGTACGAGCAGTACTTC. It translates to CASKGTGALYEQYF.